This is a list of T cell receptor beta chains from one sample in a study of cytomegalovirus exposure and HLA in healthy donors. Profiled with immunoSEQ multiplex PCR; TCRdb holds only in-frame clones, not every one. The specimen's table records around 63,000 clones. The sequenced sample was PBMCs. All receptors come from a woman aged 25-40 years in good health and CMV-seronegative. CDR3s include the opening cysteine and the closing phenylalanine or tryptophan. The order of the fields is J gene, D gene, V gene, CDR3 DNA, CDR3 protein. The D gene is left open where the match is weak.

j_call: TRBJ2-7; d_call: TRBD1; v_call: TRBV5-6; cdr3_nt: TGTGCCAGCAGCCCACTGACCGGGACAGGGGGCTACGAGCAGTACTTC; cdr3_aa: CASSPLTGTGGYEQYF
j_call: TRBJ1-1; d_call: -; v_call: TRBV15; cdr3_nt: TGTGCCACCAGCGGAGAGGGAGGCACTGAAGCTTTCTTT; cdr3_aa: CATSGEGGTEAFF
j_call: TRBJ2-1; d_call: -; v_call: TRBV9; cdr3_nt: TGTGCCAGCAGCGTAGGTGGAGGGGGCTCGGGGAATGAGCAGTTCTTC; cdr3_aa: CASSVGGGGSGNEQFF
j_call: TRBJ1-2; d_call: -; v_call: TRBV19; cdr3_nt: TGTGCCAGTAGGGGCAGTCTCTATGGCTACACCTTC; cdr3_aa: CASRGSLYGYTF
j_call: TRBJ1-4; d_call: -; v_call: TRBV7-2; cdr3_nt: TGTGCCAGCAGCTTAGTGGGAACAGGCAATGAAAAACTGTTTTTT; cdr3_aa: CASSLVGTGNEKLFF
j_call: TRBJ2-7; d_call: -; v_call: TRBV6-4; cdr3_nt: TGTGCCAGTCCCCCTCCCTACGAGCAGTACTTC; cdr3_aa: CASPPPYEQYF
j_call: TRBJ2-7; d_call: TRBD1; v_call: TRBV27; cdr3_nt: TGTGCCAGCAGTGGTCACGGACAGGGACCCCGCTACGAGCAGTACTTC; cdr3_aa: CASSGHGQGPRYEQYF
j_call: TRBJ2-1; d_call: -; v_call: TRBV27; cdr3_nt: TGTGCCAGCAGTTTATTGGAGGGGGCCTCCTACAATGAGCAGTTCTTC; cdr3_aa: CASSLLEGASYNEQFF
j_call: TRBJ2-3; d_call: TRBD1; v_call: TRBV5-5; cdr3_nt: TGTGCCAGCAGCTATACAGGGGGCGTGTTCCCAGATACGCAGTATTTT; cdr3_aa: CASSYTGGVFPDTQYF
j_call: TRBJ1-1; d_call: -; v_call: TRBV11-2; cdr3_nt: TGTGCCACCTCAGGGACTGAAGCTTTCTTT; cdr3_aa: CATSGTEAFF
j_call: TRBJ2-1; d_call: TRBD2; v_call: TRBV18; cdr3_nt: TGTGCCAGCTCACCCGGGACTAGCGGGGGCCTATACAATGAGCAGTTCTTC; cdr3_aa: CASSPGTSGGLYNEQFF
j_call: TRBJ2-7; d_call: -; v_call: TRBV7-9; cdr3_nt: TGTGCCAGCAGCTTCAACGAGCAGTACTTC; cdr3_aa: CASSFNEQYF
j_call: TRBJ2-2; d_call: TRBD2; v_call: TRBV18; cdr3_nt: TGTGCCAGCTCACCCTACCTTGGCGGGAGGGCCCTGAACACCGGGGAGCTGTTTTTT; cdr3_aa: CASSPYLGGRALNTGELFF
j_call: TRBJ1-2; d_call: -; v_call: TRBV28; cdr3_nt: TGTGCCAGCAGTTTTGAGCCTAATAGTGGCTACACCTTC; cdr3_aa: CASSFEPNSGYTF
j_call: TRBJ1-6; d_call: -; v_call: TRBV7-8; cdr3_nt: TGTGCCAGCAGCTTAGCGCTACTTCAGGGGAGCTCCTATAATTCACCCCTCCACTTT; cdr3_aa: CASSLALLQGSSYNSPLHF
j_call: TRBJ1-2; d_call: TRBD1; v_call: TRBV4-1; cdr3_nt: TGCGCCAGCAGCCAACAGGGGGTCCTTGGCTACACCTTC; cdr3_aa: CASSQQGVLGYTF
j_call: TRBJ2-1; d_call: TRBD2; v_call: TRBV6-1; cdr3_nt: TGTGCCAGCAGTGAAGGGACTAGACCGTACAATGAGCAGTTCTTC; cdr3_aa: CASSEGTRPYNEQFF
j_call: TRBJ2-1; d_call: -; v_call: TRBV5-5; cdr3_nt: TGTGCCAGCAGCAGGGGGGGAGACTACAATGAGCAGTTCTTC; cdr3_aa: CASSRGGDYNEQFF
j_call: TRBJ1-1; d_call: TRBD1; v_call: TRBV4-1; cdr3_nt: TGCGCCAGCAGCCAAAGACAGGGGGATGAAGCTTTCTTT; cdr3_aa: CASSQRQGDEAFF
j_call: TRBJ2-3; d_call: -; v_call: TRBV5-3; cdr3_nt: TGTGCCAGAACGAAACTCCGGGGGGCCAGAGATACGCAGTATTTT; cdr3_aa: CARTKLRGARDTQYF
j_call: TRBJ2-2; d_call: -; v_call: TRBV6-1; cdr3_nt: TGTGCCAGCAGGAAGGGGGATCGGACCGGGGAGCTGTTTTTT; cdr3_aa: CASRKGDRTGELFF
j_call: TRBJ1-2; d_call: TRBD1; v_call: TRBV27; cdr3_nt: TGTGCCAGCAGGTATCGAACACAGGGGGAGCAATATGGCTACACCTTC; cdr3_aa: CASRYRTQGEQYGYTF
j_call: TRBJ2-1; d_call: -; v_call: TRBV7-2; cdr3_nt: TGTGCCAGCAGCCCGAGGGACACGCCGAGGAATGAGCAGTTCTTC; cdr3_aa: CASSPRDTPRNEQFF
j_call: TRBJ2-1; d_call: -; v_call: TRBV7-9; cdr3_nt: TGTGCCAGCAGCTTAGATCCGCGGAAGGATGAGCAGTTCTTC; cdr3_aa: CASSLDPRKDEQFF
j_call: TRBJ1-2; d_call: TRBD1; v_call: TRBV28; cdr3_nt: TGTGCCAGCAGTTTGTATGACAGGGGGAATGGCTACACCTTC; cdr3_aa: CASSLYDRGNGYTF
j_call: TRBJ2-7; d_call: -; v_call: TRBV30; cdr3_nt: TGTGCCTGGAGTGTTGCGGGTGCCTACGAGCAGTACTTC; cdr3_aa: CAWSVAGAYEQYF
j_call: TRBJ2-7; d_call: TRBD1; v_call: TRBV4-3; cdr3_nt: TGCGCCAGCAGCCAAGATGGCCAGGGACAGCTCGAGCAGTACTTC; cdr3_aa: CASSQDGQGQLEQYF
j_call: TRBJ2-3; d_call: TRBD2; v_call: TRBV6-5; cdr3_nt: TGTGCCAGCAGTTTAGCGGGGGGGCAAGATACGCAGTATTTT; cdr3_aa: CASSLAGGQDTQYF
j_call: TRBJ2-3; d_call: -; v_call: TRBV2; cdr3_nt: TGTGCCAGCAGCCCCCCGGGGTATACGCAGTATTTT; cdr3_aa: CASSPPGYTQYF
j_call: TRBJ1-2; d_call: TRBD1; v_call: TRBV28; cdr3_nt: TGTGCCAGCAGTGCCCCCTCCCGGACAGGGTTAAACTATGGCTACACCTTC; cdr3_aa: CASSAPSRTGLNYGYTF
j_call: TRBJ1-3; d_call: -; v_call: TRBV9; cdr3_nt: TGTGCCAGCAGCGTGCAGGGTAGGGTGTCAGGAAACACCATATATTTT; cdr3_aa: CASSVQGRVSGNTIYF
j_call: TRBJ1-2; d_call: -; v_call: TRBV30; cdr3_nt: TGTGCCTGGGCCAGGTCGGTGTATGGCTACACCTTC; cdr3_aa: CAWARSVYGYTF
j_call: TRBJ1-3; d_call: -; v_call: TRBV7-2; cdr3_nt: TGTGCCAGCAGGGCATTCCCGGGGAACACCATATATTTT; cdr3_aa: CASRAFPGNTIYF
j_call: TRBJ2-1; d_call: -; v_call: TRBV7-9; cdr3_nt: TGTGCCATTCTGACCCCGGGCGGGGACTCCGACAATGAGCAGTTCTTC; cdr3_aa: CAILTPGGDSDNEQFF
j_call: TRBJ2-7; d_call: TRBD1; v_call: TRBV6-5; cdr3_nt: TGTGCCAGCAGTTACGCCGACAGGGCTCCTCGGCAGTACTTC; cdr3_aa: CASSYADRAPRQYF
j_call: TRBJ2-2; d_call: TRBD1; v_call: TRBV4-2; cdr3_nt: TGTGCCAGCAGCCCCGGACAGGGGTACACCGGGGAGCTGTTTTTT; cdr3_aa: CASSPGQGYTGELFF
j_call: TRBJ2-5; d_call: -; v_call: TRBV6-5; cdr3_nt: TGTGCCAGCAGTTACGGTCCAGGTCAAGAGACCCAGTACTTC; cdr3_aa: CASSYGPGQETQYF
j_call: TRBJ2-5; d_call: TRBD2; v_call: TRBV4-2; cdr3_nt: TGTGCCAGCAGCCAAGAGGCTAGCGGAGGGGAGACCCAGTACTTC; cdr3_aa: CASSQEASGGETQYF
j_call: TRBJ1-1; d_call: -; v_call: TRBV4-1; cdr3_nt: TGCGCCAGCAGCCAAGACGGGGTTGAAGCTTTCTTT; cdr3_aa: CASSQDGVEAFF
j_call: TRBJ1-1; d_call: -; v_call: TRBV5-1; cdr3_nt: TGCGCCAGCAGCTGGGGGGGACCCTCTTACGTGGCTGAAGCTTTCTTT; cdr3_aa: CASSWGGPSYVAEAFF
j_call: TRBJ2-1; d_call: TRBD2; v_call: TRBV7-7; cdr3_nt: TGTGCTAGCAGCTTTCGGGAGGGCTACAATGAGCAGTTCTTC; cdr3_aa: CASSFREGYNEQFF
j_call: TRBJ1-2; d_call: -; v_call: TRBV4-3; cdr3_nt: TGCGCCAGCAGCCAGGGAAGGGGCAGTCCCTATGGCTACACCTTC; cdr3_aa: CASSQGRGSPYGYTF
j_call: TRBJ1-4; d_call: -; v_call: TRBV28; cdr3_nt: TGTGCCAGCAGTTTAAGCAGGGAGGACGAAAAACTGTTTTTT; cdr3_aa: CASSLSREDEKLFF
j_call: TRBJ2-7; d_call: -; v_call: TRBV18; cdr3_nt: TGTGCCAACCCGTGGGGCTCTTTCTCCTACGAGCAGTACTTC; cdr3_aa: CANPWGSFSYEQYF
j_call: TRBJ2-6; d_call: -; v_call: TRBV28; cdr3_nt: TGTGCCAGCACCCCCGGGGGCTCTGGGGCCAACGTCCTGACTTTC; cdr3_aa: CASTPGGSGANVLTF
j_call: TRBJ2-7; d_call: -; v_call: TRBV29-1; cdr3_nt: TGCAGCGTTGAAGACAGGACAGCCTACGAGCAGTACTTC; cdr3_aa: CSVEDRTAYEQYF
j_call: TRBJ1-1; d_call: -; v_call: TRBV18; cdr3_nt: TGTGCCAGCTCACCACCGTCCGGACTTAACACTGAAGCTTTCTTT; cdr3_aa: CASSPPSGLNTEAFF
j_call: TRBJ1-1; d_call: -; v_call: TRBV6-5; cdr3_nt: TGTGCCAGCAGTTACGCGGCGGCAGGGGAGACTGAAGCTTTCTTT; cdr3_aa: CASSYAAAGETEAFF
j_call: TRBJ1-1; d_call: -; v_call: TRBV19; cdr3_nt: TGTGCCAGTAGTCCCAGCGGGCGGCAGGGCTTGAGAAACACTGAAGCTTTCTTT; cdr3_aa: CASSPSGRQGLRNTEAFF
j_call: TRBJ1-2; d_call: TRBD1; v_call: TRBV18; cdr3_nt: TGTGCCAGCTCACCACCTAACACCCGGACACGGACAGGGTATGGCTACACCTTC; cdr3_aa: CASSPPNTRTRTGYGYTF
j_call: TRBJ2-1; d_call: -; v_call: TRBV27; cdr3_nt: TGTGCCAGCAGTTTTTTCCCGCGGCGCTATGAGCAGTTCTTC; cdr3_aa: CASSFFPRRYEQFF
j_call: TRBJ2-2; d_call: TRBD2; v_call: TRBV5-4; cdr3_nt: TGTGCCAGCAGCGCCACTAGCGGGGGGGCCGCCGGGGAGCTGTTTTTT; cdr3_aa: CASSATSGGAAGELFF
j_call: TRBJ2-3; d_call: -; v_call: TRBV4-1; cdr3_nt: TGCGCCAGCAGCCAAGCGTTCGCAGATACGCAGTATTTT; cdr3_aa: CASSQAFADTQYF
j_call: TRBJ1-6; d_call: -; v_call: TRBV4-1; cdr3_nt: TGCGCCAGCAGCCAAGCTGGGGGCTTAATAGGGTCACCCCTCCACTTT; cdr3_aa: CASSQAGGLIGSPLHF
j_call: TRBJ2-6; d_call: TRBD1; v_call: TRBV7-8; cdr3_nt: TGTGCCAGCAGCTTTTTTATCGGACAGGGGGCGGAGGGGGCCAACGTCCTGACTTTC; cdr3_aa: CASSFFIGQGAEGANVLTF
j_call: TRBJ1-4; d_call: -; v_call: TRBV6-1; cdr3_nt: TGTGCCAGCACCTCCAGGGGCAGGGTTGATGAAAAACTGTTTTTT; cdr3_aa: CASTSRGRVDEKLFF
j_call: TRBJ2-3; d_call: TRBD1; v_call: TRBV28; cdr3_nt: TGTGCCAGCAGCATAGGGACAGCCGGCGCAGATACGCAGTATTTT; cdr3_aa: CASSIGTAGADTQYF